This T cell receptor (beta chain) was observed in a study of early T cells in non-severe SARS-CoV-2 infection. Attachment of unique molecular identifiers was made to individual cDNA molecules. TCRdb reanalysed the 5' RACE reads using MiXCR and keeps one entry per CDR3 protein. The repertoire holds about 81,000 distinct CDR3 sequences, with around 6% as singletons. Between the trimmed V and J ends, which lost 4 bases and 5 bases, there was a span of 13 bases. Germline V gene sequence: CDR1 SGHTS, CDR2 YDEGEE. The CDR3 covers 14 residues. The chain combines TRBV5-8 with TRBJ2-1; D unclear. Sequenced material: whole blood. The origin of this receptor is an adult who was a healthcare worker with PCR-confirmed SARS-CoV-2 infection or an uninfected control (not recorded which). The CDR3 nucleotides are TGTGCCAGCAGCGGCAGCGACTGGGACAATGAGCAGTTCTTC. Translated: CASSGSDWDNEQFF.